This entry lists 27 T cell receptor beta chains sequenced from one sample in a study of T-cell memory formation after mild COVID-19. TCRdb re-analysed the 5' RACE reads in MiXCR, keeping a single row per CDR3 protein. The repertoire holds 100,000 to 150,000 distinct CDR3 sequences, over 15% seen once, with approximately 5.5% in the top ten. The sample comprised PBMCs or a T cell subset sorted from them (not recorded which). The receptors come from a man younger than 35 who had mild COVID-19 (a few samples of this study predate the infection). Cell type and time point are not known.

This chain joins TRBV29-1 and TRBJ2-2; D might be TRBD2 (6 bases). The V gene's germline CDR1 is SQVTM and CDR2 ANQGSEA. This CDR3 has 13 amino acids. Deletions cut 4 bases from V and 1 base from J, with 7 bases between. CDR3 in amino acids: CSVGAGNTGELFF. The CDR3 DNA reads TGCAGCGTTGGAGCGGGGAACACCGGGGAGCTGTTTTTT.

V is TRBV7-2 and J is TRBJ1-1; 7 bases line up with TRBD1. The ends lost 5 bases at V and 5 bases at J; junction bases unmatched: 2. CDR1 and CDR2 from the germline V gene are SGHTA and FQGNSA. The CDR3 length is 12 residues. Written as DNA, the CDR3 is TGTGCCAGCAGCCACAGGGGTACTGAAGCTTTCTTT. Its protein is CASSHRGTEAFF.

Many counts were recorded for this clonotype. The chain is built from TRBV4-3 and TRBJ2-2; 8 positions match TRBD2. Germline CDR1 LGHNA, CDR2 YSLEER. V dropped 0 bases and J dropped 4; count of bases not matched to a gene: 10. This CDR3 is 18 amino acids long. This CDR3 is CASSQERLAPLATGELFF. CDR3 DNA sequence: TGCGCCAGCAGCCAAGAGCGACTAGCGCCCCTCGCCACCGGGGAGCTGTTTTTT.

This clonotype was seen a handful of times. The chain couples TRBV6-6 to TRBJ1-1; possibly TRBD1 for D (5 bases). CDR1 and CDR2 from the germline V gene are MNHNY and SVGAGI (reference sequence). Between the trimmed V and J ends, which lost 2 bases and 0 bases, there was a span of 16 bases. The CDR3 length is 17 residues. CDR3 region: CASSYRLGRSMNTEAFF. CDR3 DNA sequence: TGTGCCAGCAGTTACCGGCTGGGGCGCTCCATGAACACTGAAGCTTTCTTT.

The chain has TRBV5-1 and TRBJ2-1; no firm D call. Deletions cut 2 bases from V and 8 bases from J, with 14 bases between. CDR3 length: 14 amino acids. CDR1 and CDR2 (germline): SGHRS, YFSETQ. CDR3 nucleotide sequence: TGCGCCAGCAGCTTAGGCACAGCGATATATGAGCAGTTCTTC. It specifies CASSLGTAIYEQFF. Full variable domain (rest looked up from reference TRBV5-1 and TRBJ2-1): KAGVTQTPRYLIKTRGQQVTLSCSPISGHRSVSWYQQTPGQGLQFLFEYFSETQRNKGNFPGRFSGRQFSNSRSEMNVSTLELGDSALYLCASSLGTAIYEQFFGPGTRLTVL.

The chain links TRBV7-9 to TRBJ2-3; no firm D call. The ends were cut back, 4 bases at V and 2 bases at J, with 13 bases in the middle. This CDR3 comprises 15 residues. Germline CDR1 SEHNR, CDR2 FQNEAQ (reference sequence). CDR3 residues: CASSYHRPITDTQYF. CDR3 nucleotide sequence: TGTGCCAGCAGCTATCATCGGCCGATCACAGATACGCAGTATTTT.

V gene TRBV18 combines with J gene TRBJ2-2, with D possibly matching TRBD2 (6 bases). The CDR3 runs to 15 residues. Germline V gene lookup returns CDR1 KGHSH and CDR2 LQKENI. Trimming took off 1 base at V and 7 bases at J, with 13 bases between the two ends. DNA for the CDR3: TGTGCCAGCTCACCACGACAAGAGGAGGGCGGGGAGCTGTTTTTT. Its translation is CASSPRQEEGGELFF.

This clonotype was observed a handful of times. CDR3 coding DNA: TGTGCCAGCAGCGGTGGGCCGGGGTTGAACACTGAAGCTTTCTTT. Encoded protein: CASSGGPGLNTEAFF. This chain joins TRBV9 and TRBJ1-1; D is unresolved. Germline V gene sequence: CDR1 SGDLS, CDR2 YYNGEE. The CDR3 loop spans 15 amino acids. Trimming cost V 3 bases and J 0 bases, with 12 bases left between them. Full variable domain (remainder filled in from reference TRBV9 and TRBJ1-1): DSGVTQTPKHLITATGQRVTLRCSPRSGDLSVYWYQQSLDQGLQFLIQYYNGEERAKGNILERFSAQQFPDLHSELNLSSLELGDSALYFCASSGGPGLNTEAFFGQGTRLTVV.

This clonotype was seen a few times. The chain's CDR3 is CATSFRDTQYF. Here the CDR3 DNA reads TGTGCCACCAGTTTCAGAGATACGCAGTATTTT. The chain couples TRBV24-1 to TRBJ2-3; no clear D gene. V gave up 6 bases and J gave up 5 bases, with 5 bases separating them. The CDR3 runs to 11 residues. Germline assignment: CDR1 KGHDR and CDR2 SFDVKD.

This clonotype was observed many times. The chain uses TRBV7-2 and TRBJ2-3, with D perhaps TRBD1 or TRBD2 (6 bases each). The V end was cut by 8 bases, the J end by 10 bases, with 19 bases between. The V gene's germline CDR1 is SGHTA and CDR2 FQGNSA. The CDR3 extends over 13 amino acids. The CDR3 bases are TGTGCCAGCTCACAGGGCGGGAATCGTGCGCAGTATTTT. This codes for CASSQGGNRAQYF.

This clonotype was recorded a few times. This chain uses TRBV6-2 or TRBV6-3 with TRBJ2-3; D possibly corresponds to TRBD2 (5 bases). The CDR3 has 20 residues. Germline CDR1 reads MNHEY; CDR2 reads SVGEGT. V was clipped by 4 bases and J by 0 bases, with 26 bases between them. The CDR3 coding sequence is TGTGCCAGCAGTTGGAGGCTAGGCGGAGGACGACACTCTAGCACAGATACGCAGTATTTT. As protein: CASSWRLGGGRHSSTDTQYF.

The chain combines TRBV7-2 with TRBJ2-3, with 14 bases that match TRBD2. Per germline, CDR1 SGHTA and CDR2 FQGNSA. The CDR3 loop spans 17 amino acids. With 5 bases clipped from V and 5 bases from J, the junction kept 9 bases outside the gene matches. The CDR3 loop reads CASSPPGLAGGGDTQYF. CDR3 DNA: TGTGCCAGCAGCCCCCCCGGACTAGCGGGGGGTGGAGATACGCAGTATTTT.

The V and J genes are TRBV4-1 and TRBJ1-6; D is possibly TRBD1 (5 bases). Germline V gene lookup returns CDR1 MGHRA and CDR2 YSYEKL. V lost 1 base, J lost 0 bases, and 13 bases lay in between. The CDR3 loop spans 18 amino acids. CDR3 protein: CASSQVVGVSSYNSPLHF. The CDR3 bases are TGCGCCAGCAGCCAAGTGGTAGGGGTGAGCTCCTATAATTCACCCCTCCACTTT.

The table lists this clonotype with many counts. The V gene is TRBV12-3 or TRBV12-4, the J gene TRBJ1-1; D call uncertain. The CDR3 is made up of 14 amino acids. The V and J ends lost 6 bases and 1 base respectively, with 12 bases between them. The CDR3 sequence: CASSPPGRNTEAFF. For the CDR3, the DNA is TGTGCCAGCAGCCCCCCGGGAAGGAACACTGAAGCTTTCTTT.

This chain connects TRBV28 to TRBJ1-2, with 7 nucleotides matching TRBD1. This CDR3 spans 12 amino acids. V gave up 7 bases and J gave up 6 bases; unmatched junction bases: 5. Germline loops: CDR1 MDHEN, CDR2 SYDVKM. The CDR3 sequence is CASTDTGDGYTF. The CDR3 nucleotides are TGTGCCAGCACAGACACAGGGGATGGCTACACCTTC.

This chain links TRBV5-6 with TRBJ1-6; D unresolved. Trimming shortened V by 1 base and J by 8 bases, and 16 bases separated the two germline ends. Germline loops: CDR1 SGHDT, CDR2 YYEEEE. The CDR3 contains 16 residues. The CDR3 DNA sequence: TGTGCCAGCAGCTTGCAATTCTTTTCGGCGGATTCACCCCTCCACTTT. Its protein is CASSLQFFSADSPLHF.

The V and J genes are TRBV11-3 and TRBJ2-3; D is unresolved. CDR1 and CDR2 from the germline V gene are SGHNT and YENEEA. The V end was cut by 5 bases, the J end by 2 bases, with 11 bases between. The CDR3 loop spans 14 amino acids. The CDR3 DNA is TGTGCCAGCAGCCAAGGTCAGACCACAGATACGCAGTATTTT. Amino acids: CASSQGQTTDTQYF.

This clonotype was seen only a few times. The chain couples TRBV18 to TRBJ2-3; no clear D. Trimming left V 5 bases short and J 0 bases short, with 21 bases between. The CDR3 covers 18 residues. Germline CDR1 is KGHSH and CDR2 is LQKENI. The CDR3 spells CASSGLTDFSPSTDTQYF. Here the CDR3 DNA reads TGTGCCAGCTCAGGCCTCACCGACTTTTCGCCTAGCACAGATACGCAGTATTTT.

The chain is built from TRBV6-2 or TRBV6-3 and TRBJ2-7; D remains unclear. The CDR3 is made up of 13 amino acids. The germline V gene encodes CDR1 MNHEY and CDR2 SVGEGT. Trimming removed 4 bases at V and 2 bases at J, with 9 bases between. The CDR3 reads CASSFRFPYEQYV. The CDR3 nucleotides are TGTGCCAGCAGTTTTAGATTCCCCTACGAGCAGTACGTC.

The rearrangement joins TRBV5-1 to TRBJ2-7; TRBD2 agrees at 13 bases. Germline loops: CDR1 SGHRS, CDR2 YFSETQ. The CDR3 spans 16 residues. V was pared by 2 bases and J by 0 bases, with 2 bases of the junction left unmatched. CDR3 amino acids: CASSLLAGGSSYEQYF. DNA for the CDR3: TGCGCCAGCAGCTTACTAGCGGGGGGGAGCTCCTACGAGCAGTACTTC.

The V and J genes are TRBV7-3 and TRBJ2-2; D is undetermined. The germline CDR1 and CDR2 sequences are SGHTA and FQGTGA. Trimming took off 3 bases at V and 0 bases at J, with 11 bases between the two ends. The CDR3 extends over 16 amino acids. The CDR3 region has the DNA TGTGCCAGCAGCTTGCAGTACGCTGCGAACACCGGGGAGCTGTTTTTT. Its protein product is CASSLQYAANTGELFF.

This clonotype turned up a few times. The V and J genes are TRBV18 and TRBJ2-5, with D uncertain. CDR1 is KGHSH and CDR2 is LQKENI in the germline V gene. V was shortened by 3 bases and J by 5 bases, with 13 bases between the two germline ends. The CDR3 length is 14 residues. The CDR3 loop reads CASSPPVVRETQYF. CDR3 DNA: TGTGCCAGCTCACCTCCAGTTGTAAGGGAGACCCAGTACTTC.

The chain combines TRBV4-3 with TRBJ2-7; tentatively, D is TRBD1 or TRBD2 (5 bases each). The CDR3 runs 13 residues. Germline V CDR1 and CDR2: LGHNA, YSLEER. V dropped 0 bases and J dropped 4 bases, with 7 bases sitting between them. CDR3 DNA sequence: TGCGCCAGCAGCCAAGAGTGGGGGTACGAGCAGTACTTC. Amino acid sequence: CASSQEWGYEQYF.

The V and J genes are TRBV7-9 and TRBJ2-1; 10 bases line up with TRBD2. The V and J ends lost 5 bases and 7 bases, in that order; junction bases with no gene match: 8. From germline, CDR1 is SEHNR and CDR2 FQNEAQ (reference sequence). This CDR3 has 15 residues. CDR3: CASSAQRGGRNEQFF. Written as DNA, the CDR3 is TGTGCCAGCAGCGCCCAGCGGGGGGGCAGAAATGAGCAGTTCTTC.

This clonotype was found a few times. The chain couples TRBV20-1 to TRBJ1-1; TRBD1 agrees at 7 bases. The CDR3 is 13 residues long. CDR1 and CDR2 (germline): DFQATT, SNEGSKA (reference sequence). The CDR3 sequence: CRGRQGGDTEAFF. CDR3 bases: TGCAGGGGGCGACAGGGAGGCGACACTGAAGCTTTCTTT.

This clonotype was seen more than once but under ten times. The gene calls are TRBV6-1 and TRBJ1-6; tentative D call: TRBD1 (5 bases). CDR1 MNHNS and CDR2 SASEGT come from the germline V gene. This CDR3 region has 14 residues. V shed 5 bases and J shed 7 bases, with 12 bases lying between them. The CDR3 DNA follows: TGTGCCAGCAGTCCAGGGTATCAAAATTCACCCCTCCACTTT. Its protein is CASSPGYQNSPLHF.

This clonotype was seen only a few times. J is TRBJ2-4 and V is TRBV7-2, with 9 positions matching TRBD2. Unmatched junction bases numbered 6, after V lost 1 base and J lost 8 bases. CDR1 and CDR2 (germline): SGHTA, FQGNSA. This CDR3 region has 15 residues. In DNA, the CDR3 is TGTGCCAGCAGCTTAGTAGCGGGGGCTGGAGACATTCAGTACTTC. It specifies CASSLVAGAGDIQYF. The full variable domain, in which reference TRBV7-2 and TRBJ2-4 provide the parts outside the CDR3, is GAGVSQSPSNKVTEKGKDVELRCDPISGHTALYWYRQSLGQGLEFLIYFQGNSAPDKSGLPSDRFSAERTGGSVSTLTIQRTQQEDSAVYLCASSLVAGAGDIQYFGAGTRLSVL.